These T cell receptor beta chains were read from a single sample in a study of CD8+CD57+ T cells in acquired aplastic anemia. A single record per CDR3 protein comes from TCRdb applying MiXCR to the reads. This sample has about 190,000 distinct CDR3 sequences, with less than 65% found just once. Sequences were obtained from sorted CD4+, CD8+, or CD8+CD57+ T cells (not recorded which) from PBMCs. Source of these receptors: a human donor in good health, serving as a control. Both conserved end residues are part of each CDR3. The D gene is left open where the match is weak. Only part of the rows carry a size: once, few, many, or a class if the clone is expanded.

V: TRBV20-1; size: many; D: TRBD1; J: TRBJ1-1; CDR3: CSASWTGYGPNTEAFF; DNA: TGCAGTGCTAGTTGGACAGGGTACGGCCCGAACACTGAAGCTTTCTTT
V: TRBV7-9; size: many; D: TRBD1; J: TRBJ1-1; CDR3: CASSSHDRAGVRTEAFF; DNA: TGTGCCAGCAGCTCACACGACAGGGCGGGAGTTCGCACTGAAGCTTTCTTT
V: TRBV19; size: -; D: TRBD1; J: TRBJ2-1; CDR3: CASSQGQGYNEQFF; DNA: TGTGCCAGTAGCCAGGGACAGGGCTACAATGAGCAGTTCTTC
V: TRBV12-3/TRBV12-4; size: -; D: -; J: TRBJ1-6; CDR3: CAGSLGGTLRALHF; DNA: TGTGCCGGCAGTTTAGGGGGGACCCTTAGAGCCCTCCACTTT
V: TRBV20-1; size: many; D: TRBD1; J: TRBJ2-1; CDR3: CSAKSGWTGLDEQFF; DNA: TGCAGTGCTAAAAGTGGGTGGACAGGGCTTGATGAGCAGTTCTTC
V: TRBV12-3/TRBV12-4; size: -; D: TRBD2; J: TRBJ2-7; CDR3: CASSLTSGRHEQYF; DNA: TGTGCCAGCAGTTTGACTAGCGGGAGACACGAGCAGTACTTC
V: TRBV20-1; size: many; D: -; J: TRBJ1-2; CDR3: CSARDLRSSNYGYTF; DNA: TGCAGTGCTAGAGATTTGCGATCCTCTAACTATGGCTACACCTTC
V: TRBV5-1; size: -; D: -; J: TRBJ1-1; CDR3: CASSLGRSDTEAFF; DNA: TGCGCCAGCAGCTTGGGAAGGAGCGACACTGAAGCTTTCTTT
V: TRBV15; size: -; D: -; J: TRBJ2-1; CDR3: CATSRDRRGAGNEQFF; DNA: TGTGCCACCAGCAGAGATCGGAGGGGCGCTGGCAATGAGCAGTTCTTC
V: TRBV2; size: -; D: TRBD1; J: TRBJ1-6; CDR3: CASISRDSYSPLHF; DNA: TGTGCCAGCATATCGCGGGACAGCTATTCACCCCTCCACTTT
V: TRBV7-2; size: -; D: TRBD1; J: TRBJ2-7; CDR3: CASSLVEATGLYF; DNA: TGTGCCAGCAGCTTAGTTGAAGCGACAGGGCTATACTTC
V: TRBV29-1; size: -; D: TRBD2; J: TRBJ2-5; CDR3: CSVEWRGEETQYF; DNA: TGCAGCGTCGAATGGCGGGGGGAAGAGACCCAGTACTTC
V: TRBV20-1; size: -; D: -; J: TRBJ2-5; CDR3: CSASARLGTQYF; DNA: TGCAGTGCTAGTGCCCGTTTGGGGACCCAGTACTTC
V: TRBV7-8; size: few; D: -; J: TRBJ2-1; CDR3: CASSLVASDEQFF; DNA: TGTGCCAGCAGCTTAGTAGCTAGCGATGAGCAGTTCTTC
V: TRBV20-1; size: -; D: -; J: TRBJ1-1; CDR3: CSASPGLTEAFF; DNA: TGCAGTGCTAGCCCAGGGCTCACTGAAGCTTTCTTT
V: TRBV10-3; size: -; D: -; J: TRBJ1-5; CDR3: CAIGKGVSNQPQHF; DNA: TGTGCCATTGGAAAGGGCGTTAGCAATCAGCCCCAGCATTTT
V: TRBV5-5; size: many; D: -; J: TRBJ1-1; CDR3: CASSLLDRWNTEAFF; DNA: TGTGCCAGCAGCCTTCTAGACAGGTGGAACACTGAAGCTTTCTTT